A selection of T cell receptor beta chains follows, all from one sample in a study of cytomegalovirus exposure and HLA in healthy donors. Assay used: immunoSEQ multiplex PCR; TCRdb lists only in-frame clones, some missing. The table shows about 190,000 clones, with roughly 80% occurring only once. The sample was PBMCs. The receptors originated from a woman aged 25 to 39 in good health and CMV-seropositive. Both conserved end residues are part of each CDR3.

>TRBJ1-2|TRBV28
CASSRGGKQYGYTF
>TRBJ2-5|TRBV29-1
CSVARGQETQYF
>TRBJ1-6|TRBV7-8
CASSDQITLHF
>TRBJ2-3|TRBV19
CASSVRTGGTQYF
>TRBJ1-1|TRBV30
CAWSVQGWTEAFF
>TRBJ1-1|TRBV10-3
CAISDRQDTEAFF
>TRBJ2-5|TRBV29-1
CSVRTGAETQYF
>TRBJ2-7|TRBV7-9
CASSPRGRGLYEQYF
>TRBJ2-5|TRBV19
CASSIDGAGTQYF
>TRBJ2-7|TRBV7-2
CASSLNLAGEQYF
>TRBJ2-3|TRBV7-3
CASSLGLAGGGDTQYF
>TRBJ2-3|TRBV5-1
CASSGTQGRKDTQYF
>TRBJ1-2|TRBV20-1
CSFYGWYGYTF
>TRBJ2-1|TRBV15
CATSRDRGLQVEQFF
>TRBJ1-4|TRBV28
CASSYQTGLGEKLFF
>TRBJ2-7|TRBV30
CAWSARGEQYF
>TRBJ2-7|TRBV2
CASRAGAYEQYF
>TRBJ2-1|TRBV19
CASSVGLAGSGEQFF
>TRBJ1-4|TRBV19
CASSISEKLFF
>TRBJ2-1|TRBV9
CASSPGAGGREYNEQFF
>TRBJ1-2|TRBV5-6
CASRTTGTGYGYTF
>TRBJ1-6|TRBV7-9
CASINSQGRNNSPLHF
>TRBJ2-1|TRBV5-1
CASSQNEEGEQFF
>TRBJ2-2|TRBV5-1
CASSLAPGPGELFF
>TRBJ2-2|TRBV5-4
CASSSLPGTSGTGELFF
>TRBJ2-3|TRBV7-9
CASSLLGSLGEYF
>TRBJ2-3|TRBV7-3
CASSLTAGQGSLEYF
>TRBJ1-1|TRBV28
CASSPKPYGNTEAFF
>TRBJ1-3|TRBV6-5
CASSFDRGSGNTIYF